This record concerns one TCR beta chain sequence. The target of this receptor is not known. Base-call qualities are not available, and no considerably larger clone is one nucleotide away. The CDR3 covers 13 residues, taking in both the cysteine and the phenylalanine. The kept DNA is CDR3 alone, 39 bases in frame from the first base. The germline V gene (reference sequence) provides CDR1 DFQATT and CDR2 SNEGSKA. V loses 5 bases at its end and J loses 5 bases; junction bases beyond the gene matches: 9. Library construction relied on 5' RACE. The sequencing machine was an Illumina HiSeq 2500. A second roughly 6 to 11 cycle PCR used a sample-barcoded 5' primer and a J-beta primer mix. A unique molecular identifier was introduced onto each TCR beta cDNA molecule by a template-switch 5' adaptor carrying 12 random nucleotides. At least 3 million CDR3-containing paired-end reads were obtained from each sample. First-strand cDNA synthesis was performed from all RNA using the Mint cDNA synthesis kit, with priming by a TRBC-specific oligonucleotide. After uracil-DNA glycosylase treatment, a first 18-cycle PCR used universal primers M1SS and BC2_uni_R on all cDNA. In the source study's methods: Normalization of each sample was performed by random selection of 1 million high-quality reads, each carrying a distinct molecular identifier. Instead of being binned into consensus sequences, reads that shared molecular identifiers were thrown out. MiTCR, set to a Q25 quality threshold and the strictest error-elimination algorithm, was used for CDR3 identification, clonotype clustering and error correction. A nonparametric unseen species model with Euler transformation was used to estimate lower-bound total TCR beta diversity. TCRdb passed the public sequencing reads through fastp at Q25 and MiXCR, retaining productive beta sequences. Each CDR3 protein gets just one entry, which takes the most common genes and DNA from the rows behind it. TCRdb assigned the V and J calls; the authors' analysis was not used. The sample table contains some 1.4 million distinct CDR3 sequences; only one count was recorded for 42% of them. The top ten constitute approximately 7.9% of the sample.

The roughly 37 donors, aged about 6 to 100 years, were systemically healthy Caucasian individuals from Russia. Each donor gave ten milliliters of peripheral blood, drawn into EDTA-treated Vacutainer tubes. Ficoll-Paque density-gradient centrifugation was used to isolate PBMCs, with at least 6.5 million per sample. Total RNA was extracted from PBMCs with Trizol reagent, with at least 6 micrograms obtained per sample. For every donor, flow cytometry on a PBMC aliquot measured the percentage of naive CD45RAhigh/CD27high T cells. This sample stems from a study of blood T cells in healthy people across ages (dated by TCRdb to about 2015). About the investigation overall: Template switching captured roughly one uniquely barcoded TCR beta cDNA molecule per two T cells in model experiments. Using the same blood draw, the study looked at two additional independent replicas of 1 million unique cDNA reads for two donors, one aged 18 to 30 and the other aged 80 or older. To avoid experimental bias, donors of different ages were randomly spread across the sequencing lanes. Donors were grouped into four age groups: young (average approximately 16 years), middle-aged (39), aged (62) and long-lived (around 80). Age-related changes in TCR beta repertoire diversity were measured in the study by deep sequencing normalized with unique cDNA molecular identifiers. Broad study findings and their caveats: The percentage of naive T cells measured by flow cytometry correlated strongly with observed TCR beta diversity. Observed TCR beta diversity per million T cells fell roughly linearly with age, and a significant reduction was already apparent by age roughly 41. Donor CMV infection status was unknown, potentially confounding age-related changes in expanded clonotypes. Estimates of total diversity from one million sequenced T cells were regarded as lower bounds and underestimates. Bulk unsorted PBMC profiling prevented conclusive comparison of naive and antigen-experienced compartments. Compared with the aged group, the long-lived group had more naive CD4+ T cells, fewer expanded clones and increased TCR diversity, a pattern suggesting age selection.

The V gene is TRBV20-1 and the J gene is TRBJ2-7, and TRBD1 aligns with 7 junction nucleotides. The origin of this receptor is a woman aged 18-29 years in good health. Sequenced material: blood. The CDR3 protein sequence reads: CSAVRDSRNEQYF. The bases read TGCAGTGCTGTCCGGGACAGCCGGAACGAGCAGTACTTC.